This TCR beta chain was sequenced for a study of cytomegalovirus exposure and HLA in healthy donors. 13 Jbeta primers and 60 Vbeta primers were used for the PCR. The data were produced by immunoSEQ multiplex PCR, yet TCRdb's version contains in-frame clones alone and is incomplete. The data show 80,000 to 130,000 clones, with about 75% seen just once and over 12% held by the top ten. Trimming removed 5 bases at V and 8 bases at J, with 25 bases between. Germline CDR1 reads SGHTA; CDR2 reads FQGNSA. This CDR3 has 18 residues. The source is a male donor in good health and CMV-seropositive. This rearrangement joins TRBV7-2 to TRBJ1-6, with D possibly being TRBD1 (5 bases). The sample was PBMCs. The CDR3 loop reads CASSRGGTGFLRDSPLHF. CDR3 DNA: TGTGCCAGCAGCCGGGGGGGGACTGGGTTTTTGCGGGATTCACCCCTCCACTTT.